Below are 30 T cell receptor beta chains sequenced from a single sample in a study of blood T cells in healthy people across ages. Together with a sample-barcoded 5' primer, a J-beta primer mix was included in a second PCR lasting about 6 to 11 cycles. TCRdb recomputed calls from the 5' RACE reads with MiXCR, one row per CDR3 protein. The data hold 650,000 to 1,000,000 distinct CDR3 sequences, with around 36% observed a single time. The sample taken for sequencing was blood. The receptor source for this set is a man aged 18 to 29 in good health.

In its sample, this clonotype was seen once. The DNA for the CDR3 is TGTGCCATCAGAGGGGTTGGAAACACCGGGGAGCTGTTTTTT. This codes for CAIRGVGNTGELFF. The rearrangement joins TRBV10-3 to TRBJ2-2; D might be TRBD1 (5 bases). Germline values: CDR1 ENHRY, CDR2 SYGVKD. This CDR3 is 14 amino acids long. Trimming cost V 6 bases and J 2 bases, with 10 bases left between them.

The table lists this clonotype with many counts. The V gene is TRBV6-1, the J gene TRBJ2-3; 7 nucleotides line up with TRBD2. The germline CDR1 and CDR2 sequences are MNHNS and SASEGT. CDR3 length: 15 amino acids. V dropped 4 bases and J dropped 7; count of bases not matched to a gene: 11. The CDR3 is CASSAERGPQNTQYF. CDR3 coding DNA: TGTGCCAGCAGTGCCGAGCGGGGACCACAGAATACGCAGTATTTT.

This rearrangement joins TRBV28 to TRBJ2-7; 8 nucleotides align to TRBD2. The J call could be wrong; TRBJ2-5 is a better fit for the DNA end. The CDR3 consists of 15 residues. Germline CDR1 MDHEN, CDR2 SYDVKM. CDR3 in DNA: TGTGCCAGCAGTTCAGGGACTAGGACGTGGGAGACCCAGTACTTC. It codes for CASSSGTRTWETQYF.

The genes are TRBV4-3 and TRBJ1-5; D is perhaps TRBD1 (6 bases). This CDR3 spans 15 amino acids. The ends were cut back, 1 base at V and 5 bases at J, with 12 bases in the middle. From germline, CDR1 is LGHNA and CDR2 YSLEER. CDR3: CASSQVGGGDQPQHF. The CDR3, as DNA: TGCGCCAGCAGCCAAGTGGGCGGGGGCGATCAGCCCCAGCATTTT.

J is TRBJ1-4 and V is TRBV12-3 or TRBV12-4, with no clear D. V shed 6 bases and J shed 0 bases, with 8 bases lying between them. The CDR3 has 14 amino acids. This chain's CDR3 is CASRPSATNEKLFF. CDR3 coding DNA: TGTGCCAGCAGGCCAAGTGCAACTAATGAAAAACTGTTTTTT.

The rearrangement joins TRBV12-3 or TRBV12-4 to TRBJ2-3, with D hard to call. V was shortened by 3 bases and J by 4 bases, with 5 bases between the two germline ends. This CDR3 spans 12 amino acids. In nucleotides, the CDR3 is TGTGCCAGCAGTTTCGTCTCAGATACGCAGTATTTT. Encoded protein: CASSFVSDTQYF.

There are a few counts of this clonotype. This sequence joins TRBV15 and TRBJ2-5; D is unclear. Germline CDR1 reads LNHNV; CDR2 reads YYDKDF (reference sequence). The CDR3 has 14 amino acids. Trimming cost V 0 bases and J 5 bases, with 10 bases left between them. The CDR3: CATSRDRVSETQYF. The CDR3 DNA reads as TGTGCCACCAGCAGAGATAGGGTCAGCGAGACCCAGTACTTC.

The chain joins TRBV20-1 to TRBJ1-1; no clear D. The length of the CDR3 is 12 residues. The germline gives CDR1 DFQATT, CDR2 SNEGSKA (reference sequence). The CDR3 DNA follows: TGCATGGCGAGGCCAGGATTTCCTGAAGCTTTCTTT. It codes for CMARPGFPEAFF.

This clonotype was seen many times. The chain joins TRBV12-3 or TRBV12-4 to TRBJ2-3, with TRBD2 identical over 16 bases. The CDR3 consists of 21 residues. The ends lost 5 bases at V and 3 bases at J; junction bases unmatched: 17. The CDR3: CASSPTRGGLAGGPRTDTQYF. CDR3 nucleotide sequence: TGTGCCAGCAGTCCAACACGGGGGGGACTAGCGGGGGGGCCCCGGACAGATACGCAGTATTTT.

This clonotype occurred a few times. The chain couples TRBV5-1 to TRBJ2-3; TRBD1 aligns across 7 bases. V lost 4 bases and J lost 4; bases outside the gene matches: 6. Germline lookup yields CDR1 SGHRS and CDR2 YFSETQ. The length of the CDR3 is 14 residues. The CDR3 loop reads CASSVNQGADTQYF. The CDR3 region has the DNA TGCGCCAGCAGCGTGAACCAGGGGGCAGATACGCAGTATTTT. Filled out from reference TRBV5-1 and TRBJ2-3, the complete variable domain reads KAGVTQTPRYLIKTRGQQVTLSCSPISGHRSVSWYQQTPGQGLQFLFEYFSETQRNKGNFPGRFSGRQFSNSRSEMNVSTLELGDSALYLCASSVNQGADTQYFGPGTRLTVL.

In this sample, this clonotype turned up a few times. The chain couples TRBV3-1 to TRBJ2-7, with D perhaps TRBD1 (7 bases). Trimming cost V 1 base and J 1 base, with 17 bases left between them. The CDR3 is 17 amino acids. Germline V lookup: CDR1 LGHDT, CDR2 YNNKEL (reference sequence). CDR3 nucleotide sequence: TGTGCCAGCAGCCAAGCTCCCCCAGGGGGGAGATCCTACGAGCAGTACTTC. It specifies CASSQAPPGGRSYEQYF.

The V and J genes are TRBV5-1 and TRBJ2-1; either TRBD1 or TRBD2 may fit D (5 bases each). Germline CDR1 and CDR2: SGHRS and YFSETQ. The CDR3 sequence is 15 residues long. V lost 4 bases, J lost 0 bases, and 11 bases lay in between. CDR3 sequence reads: CASSRDASSYNEQFF. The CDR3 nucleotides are TGCGCCAGCAGCCGGGACGCGAGCTCCTACAATGAGCAGTTCTTC.

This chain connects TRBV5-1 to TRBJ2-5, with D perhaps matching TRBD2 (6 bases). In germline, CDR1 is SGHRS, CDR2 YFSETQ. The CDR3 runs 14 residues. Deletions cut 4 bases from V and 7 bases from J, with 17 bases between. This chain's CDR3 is CASSRDSFLGTQYF. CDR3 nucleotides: TGCGCCAGCAGCCGGGACTCCTTCTTGGGGACCCAGTACTTC.

The CDR3 nucleotides read TGTGCCAGCAGTTCGTCTGGAACCGGGGAGCTGTTTTTT. Protein sequence: CASSSSGTGELFF. The chain is built from TRBV28 and TRBJ2-2; D remains unclear. The CDR3 has 13 residues. Germline lookup yields CDR1 MDHEN and CDR2 SYDVKM. V was cut by 4 bases and J by 5 bases, with 8 bases left in between.

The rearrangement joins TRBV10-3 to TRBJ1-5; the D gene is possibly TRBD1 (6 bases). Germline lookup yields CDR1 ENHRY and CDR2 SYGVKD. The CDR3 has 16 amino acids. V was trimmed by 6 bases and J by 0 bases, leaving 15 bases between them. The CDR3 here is CAISPGTTYSNQPQHF. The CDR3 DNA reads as TGTGCCATCAGCCCCGGGACAACCTATAGCAATCAGCCCCAGCATTTT.

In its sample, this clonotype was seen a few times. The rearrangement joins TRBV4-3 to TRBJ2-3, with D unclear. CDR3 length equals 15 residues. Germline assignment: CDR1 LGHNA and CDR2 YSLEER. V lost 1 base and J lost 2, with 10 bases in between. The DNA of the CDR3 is TGCGCCAGCAGCCAAGTATCCGGAACCACAGATACGCAGTATTTT. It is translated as CASSQVSGTTDTQYF.

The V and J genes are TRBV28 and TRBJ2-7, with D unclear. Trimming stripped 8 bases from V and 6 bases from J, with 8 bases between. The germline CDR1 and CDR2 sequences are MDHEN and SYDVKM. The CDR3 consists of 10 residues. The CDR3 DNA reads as TGTGCCAGCGGCGACACCGAGCAGTACTTC. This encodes CASGDTEQYF.

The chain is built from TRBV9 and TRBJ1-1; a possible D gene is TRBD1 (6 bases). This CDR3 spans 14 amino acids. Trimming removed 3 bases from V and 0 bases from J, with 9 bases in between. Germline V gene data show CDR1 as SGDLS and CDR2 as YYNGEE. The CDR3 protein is CASSAGALNTEAFF. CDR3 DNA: TGTGCCAGCAGCGCAGGGGCACTGAACACTGAAGCTTTCTTT.

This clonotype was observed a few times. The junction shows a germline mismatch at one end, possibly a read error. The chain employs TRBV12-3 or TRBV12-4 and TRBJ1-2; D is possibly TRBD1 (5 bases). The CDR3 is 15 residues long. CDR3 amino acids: CASSLGGRDDYGYTF. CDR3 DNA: TGTGCCAGCAGTTTAGGAGGCAGGGACGACTATGGTTACACCTTC.

CDR3 sequence (DNA): TGTGCCACCTCCCCCTCATCCGGGAACACTGAAGCTTTCTTT. Translation gives CATSPSSGNTEAFF. This chain connects TRBV18 to TRBJ1-1; D remains unclear. Germline V CDR1 and CDR2: KGHSH, LQKENI. The CDR3 is 14 amino acids. Trimming removed 10 bases from V and 1 base from J, with 16 bases in between. Full variable domain (rest looked up from reference TRBV18 and TRBJ1-1): NAGVMQNPRHLVRRRGQEARLRCSPMKGHSHVYWYRQLPEEGLKFMVYLQKENIIDESGMPKERFSAEFPKEGPSILRIQQVVRGDSAAYFCATSPSSGNTEAFFGQGTRLTVV.

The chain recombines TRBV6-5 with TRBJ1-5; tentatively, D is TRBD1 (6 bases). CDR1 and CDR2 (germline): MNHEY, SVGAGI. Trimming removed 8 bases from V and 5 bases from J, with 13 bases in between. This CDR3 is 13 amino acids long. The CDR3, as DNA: TGTGCCAGCGGCAGGACAGCGGATCAGCCCCAGCATTTT. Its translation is CASGRTADQPQHF.

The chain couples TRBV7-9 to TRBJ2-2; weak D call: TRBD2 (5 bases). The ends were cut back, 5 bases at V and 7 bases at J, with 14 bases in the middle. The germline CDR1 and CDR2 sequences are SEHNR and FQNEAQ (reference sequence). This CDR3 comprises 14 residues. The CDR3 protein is CASSDEARDGELFF. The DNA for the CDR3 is TGTGCCAGCAGCGATGAGGCCCGGGACGGGGAGCTGTTTTTT.

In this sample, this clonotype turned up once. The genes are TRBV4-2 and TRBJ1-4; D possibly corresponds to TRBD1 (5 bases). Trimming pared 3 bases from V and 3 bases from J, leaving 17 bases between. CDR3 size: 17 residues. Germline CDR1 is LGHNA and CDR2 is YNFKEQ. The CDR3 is CASSQRDLEGPNEKLFF. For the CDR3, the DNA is TGTGCCAGCAGCCAGAGGGACTTGGAAGGGCCTAATGAAAAACTGTTTTTT.

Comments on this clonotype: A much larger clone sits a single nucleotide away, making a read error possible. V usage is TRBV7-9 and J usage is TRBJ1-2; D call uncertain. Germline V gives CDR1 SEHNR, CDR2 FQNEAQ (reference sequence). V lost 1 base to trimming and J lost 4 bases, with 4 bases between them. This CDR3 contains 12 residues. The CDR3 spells CASSLETYGYTF. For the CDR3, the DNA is TGTGCCAGCAGCTTAGAAACCTATGGCTACACCTTC.

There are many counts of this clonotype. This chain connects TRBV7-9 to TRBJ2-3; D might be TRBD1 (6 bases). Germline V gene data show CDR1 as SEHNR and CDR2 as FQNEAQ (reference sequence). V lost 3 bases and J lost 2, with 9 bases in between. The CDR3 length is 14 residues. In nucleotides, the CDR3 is TGTGCCAGCAGCTTCGGACAGACCACAGATACGCAGTATTTT. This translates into CASSFGQTTDTQYF. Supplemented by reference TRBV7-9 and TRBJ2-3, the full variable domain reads DTGVSQNPRHKITKRGQNVTFRCDPISEHNRLYWYRQTLGQGPEFLTYFQNEAQLEKSRLLSDRFSAERPKGSFSTLEIQRTEQGDSAMYLCASSFGQTTDTQYFGPGTRLTVL.

The CDR3 region is CASGGKSHNSPLHF. DNA of the CDR3: TGTGCCAGCGGGGGAAAGTCCCATAATTCACCCCTCCACTTT. The chain combines TRBV7-9 with TRBJ1-6; perhaps TRBD1 as D (5 bases). Looked up from germline, CDR1 is SEHNR and CDR2 is FQNEAQ (reference sequence). The CDR3 extends over 14 amino acids. V was trimmed by 8 bases and J by 5 bases, leaving 13 bases between them. The full variable domain, completed using reference TRBV7-9 and TRBJ1-6, is DTGVSQNPRHKITKRGQNVTFRCDPISEHNRLYWYRQTLGQGPEFLTYFQNEAQLEKSRLLSDRFSAERPKGSFSTLEIQRTEQGDSAMYLCASGGKSHNSPLHFGNGTRLTVT.

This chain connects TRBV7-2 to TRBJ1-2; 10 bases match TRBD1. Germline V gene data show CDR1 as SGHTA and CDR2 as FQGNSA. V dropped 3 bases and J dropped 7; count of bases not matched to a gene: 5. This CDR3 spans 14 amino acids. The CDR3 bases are TGTGCCAGCAGCTTGACAGGGGGCGGACGTGGCTACACCTTC. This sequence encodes CASSLTGGGRGYTF. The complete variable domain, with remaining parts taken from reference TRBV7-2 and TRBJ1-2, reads GAGVSQSPSNKVTEKGKDVELRCDPISGHTALYWYRQSLGQGLEFLIYFQGNSAPDKSGLPSDRFSAERTGGSVSTLTIQRTQQEDSAVYLCASSLTGGGRGYTFGSGTRLTVV.

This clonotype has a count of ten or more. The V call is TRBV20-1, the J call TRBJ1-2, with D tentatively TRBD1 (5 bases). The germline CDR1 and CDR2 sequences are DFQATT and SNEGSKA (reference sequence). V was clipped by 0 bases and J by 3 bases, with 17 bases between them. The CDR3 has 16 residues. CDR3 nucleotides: TGCAGTGCTAGAGATCCAGCCAGGGAAGAACACTATGGCTACACCTTC. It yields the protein CSARDPAREEHYGYTF.

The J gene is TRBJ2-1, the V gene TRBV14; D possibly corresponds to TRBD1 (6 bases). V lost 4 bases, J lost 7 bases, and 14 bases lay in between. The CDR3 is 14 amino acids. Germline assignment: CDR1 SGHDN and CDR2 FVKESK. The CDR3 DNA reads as TGTGCCAGCAGCCCGGTAGGGGGTCAGAATGAGCAGTTCTTC. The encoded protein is CASSPVGGQNEQFF.

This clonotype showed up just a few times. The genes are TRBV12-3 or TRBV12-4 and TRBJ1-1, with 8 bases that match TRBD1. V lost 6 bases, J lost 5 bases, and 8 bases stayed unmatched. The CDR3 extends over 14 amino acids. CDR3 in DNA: TGTGCCAGCAGGGCAGGGGGCGCAAGGACTGAAGCTTTCTTT. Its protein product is CASRAGGARTEAFF.